The present T cell receptor beta chain was sequenced within a study of cytomegalovirus exposure and HLA in healthy donors. PCR employed 60 Vbeta and 13 Jbeta primers. Some clones are missing from TCRdb's copy, which holds only in-frame ones; the method was immunoSEQ multiplex PCR. The table lists fewer than 200,000 clones, 80% of them singletons. This clone was detected ten times or more. The TCR was taken from a woman between 45 and 60 years old in good health and CMV-seropositive. The sequenced sample consisted of PBMCs.

Written as DNA, the CDR3 is TGTGCCATCCGGCGGGACGGGACCTACAATGAGCAGTTCTTC. Protein: CAIRRDGTYNEQFF. This rearrangement joins TRBV10-3 to TRBJ2-1; possibly TRBD2 for D (6 bases). This CDR3 has 14 residues. Germline CDR1 ENHRY, CDR2 SYGVKD. V dropped 8 bases and J dropped 2 bases, with 13 bases sitting between them.